These 24 T cell receptor beta chains were all obtained from the same sample, sequenced in a study of cytomegalovirus exposure and HLA in healthy donors. Amplification used 60 Vbeta primers and 13 Jbeta primers. This table comes from immunoSEQ multiplex PCR, and its TCRdb copy is limited to in-frame clones, with some not included. The data show about 140,000 clones, roughly 80% seen once. The sequenced material came from PBMCs. These receptors were taken from a man aged 35-49 years in good health and CMV-seropositive.

The rearrangement joins TRBV12-5 to TRBJ1-3; D not certain. V lost 2 bases and J 0 bases, leaving 2 bases between the germline ends. The CDR3 length is 13 residues. Germline CDR1 reads LGHNT; CDR2 reads FRNRAP. CDR3 region: CASGLYSGNTIYF. In DNA form, the CDR3 reads TGTGCTAGTGGTTTGTACTCTGGAAACACCATATATTTT.

The chain recombines TRBV5-1 with TRBJ2-7, with D possibly TRBD2 on 5 matching bases. V gave up 0 bases and J gave up 2 bases, with 9 bases separating them. This CDR3 contains 14 residues. The V gene's germline CDR1 is SGHRS and CDR2 YFSETQ. CDR3 protein: CASSLASSPYEQYF. As DNA, the CDR3 is TGCGCCAGCAGCTTGGCCTCTAGCCCCTACGAGCAGTACTTC.

This rearrangement joins TRBV29-1 to TRBJ1-2; 7 bases line up with TRBD1. The CDR3 contains 15 residues. CDR1 is SQVTM and CDR2 is ANQGSEA in the germline V gene. Trimming took 3 bases from V and 8 from J; bases not matched to a gene: 15. CDR3 region: CSVEGMDRQGWGYTF. CDR3 DNA sequence: TGCAGCGTTGAGGGGATGGATCGACAGGGTTGGGGCTACACCTTC. Combining the CDR3 with reference TRBV29-1 and TRBJ1-2 gives the whole variable domain SAVISQKPSRDICQRGTSLTIQCQVDSQVTMMFWYRQQPGQSLTLIATANQGSEATYESGFVIDKFPISRPNLTFSTLTVSNMSPEDSSIYLCSVEGMDRQGWGYTFGSGTRLTVV.

This sequence joins TRBV18 and TRBJ1-1; 7 bases agree with TRBD1. CDR3 length equals 15 residues. J gave up 4 bases and V 3 bases, and 8 bases lay outside the gene matches. Germline V gene sequence: CDR1 KGHSH, CDR2 LQKENI. The CDR3 spells CASSPPLSGGTEAFF. The CDR3 DNA follows: TGTGCCAGCTCACCCCCGCTGTCAGGGGGCACTGAAGCTTTCTTT.

This rearrangement joins TRBV11-3 to TRBJ2-7; D might be TRBD1 (5 bases). Germline values: CDR1 SGHNT, CDR2 YENEEA. The CDR3 totals 15 residues. V was pared by 5 bases and J by 7 bases, with 21 bases between. The chain's CDR3 is CASSLFTGTPEEQYF. CDR3 DNA: TGTGCCAGCAGCCTGTTTACAGGAACACCAGAAGAGCAGTACTTC.

The chain is built from TRBV2 and TRBJ2-7; TRBD1 agrees at 9 bases. CDR1 is SNHLY, CDR2 FYNNEI, per germline. This CDR3 is built from 14 residues. J gave up 6 bases and V 4 bases, and 7 bases lay outside the gene matches. CDR3 nucleotide sequence: TGTGCCAGCAGTGGGACAGGGGAGGAAGGCGAGCAGTACTTC. Translation: CASSGTGEEGEQYF.

The V call is TRBV2, the J call TRBJ1-2, with 8 bases identical to TRBD1. Germline values: CDR1 SNHLY, CDR2 FYNNEI. The CDR3 length is 14 residues. The V and J ends lost 7 bases and 7 bases, in that order; junction bases with no gene match: 11. CDR3 residues: CASKERTGQFGYTF. The CDR3 coding sequence is TGTGCCAGCAAGGAAAGGACAGGGCAGTTTGGCTACACCTTC.

The chain carries TRBV7-8 and TRBJ2-7; 8 bases are shared with TRBD2. The CDR3 covers 14 residues. V shed 5 bases and J 4 bases; nucleotides not matched to a gene: 7. Per the germline V gene, CDR1 is SGHVS and CDR2 is FQNEAQ. The CDR3, as DNA: TGTGCCAGCAGCCCCGGAGGGACTAGTTACGAGCAGTACTTC. This gives the protein CASSPGGTSYEQYF.

The genes are TRBV29-1 and TRBJ2-7, with 8 bases that match TRBD1. V lost 4 bases and J lost 4; bases outside the gene matches: 9. There are 14 residues in the CDR3. Per the germline V gene, CDR1 is SQVTM and CDR2 is ANQGSEA. The CDR3 sequence is CSVVEGTGGYEQYF. CDR3 DNA: TGCAGCGTTGTAGAGGGGACAGGAGGATACGAGCAGTACTTC.

The chain combines TRBV10-3 with TRBJ2-7, with D perhaps TRBD1 (5 bases). CDR1 and CDR2 from the germline V gene are ENHRY and SYGVKD. Trimming took 6 bases from V and 2 from J, leaving 11 bases between them. The CDR3 is made up of 13 amino acids. CDR3 sequence: CAIRTEYTYEQYF. DNA of the CDR3: TGTGCCATCAGGACAGAGTATACCTACGAGCAGTACTTC.

This clone was observed a handful of times. The J gene is TRBJ2-2, the V gene TRBV2, with D possibly being TRBD1 (5 bases). Germline V gene sequence: CDR1 SNHLY, CDR2 FYNNEI. This CDR3 is built from 15 residues. V was shortened by 4 bases and J by 1 base, with 10 bases between the two germline ends. CDR3 bases: TGTGCCAGCAGTGTATGGCAGGGGAACACCGGGGAGCTGTTTTTT. Amino acid sequence: CASSVWQGNTGELFF. The full variable domain, in which reference TRBV2 and TRBJ2-2 provide the parts outside the CDR3, is EPEVTQTPSHQVTQMGQEVILRCVPISNHLYFYWYRQILGQKVEFLVSFYNNEISEKSEIFDDQFSVERPDGSNFTLKIRSTKLEDSAMYFCASSVWQGNTGELFFGEGSRLTVL.

This clone occurred once. V is TRBV7-9 and J is TRBJ2-1, with 7 nucleotides matching TRBD2. V shed 3 bases and J 0 bases; nucleotides not matched to a gene: 2. In germline, CDR1 is SEHNR, CDR2 FQNEAQ (reference sequence). This CDR3 region has 15 residues. CDR3 amino acids: CASSLRGSSYNEQFF. The CDR3 region has the DNA TGTGCCAGCAGCTTGCGGGGGAGCTCCTACAATGAGCAGTTCTTC.

This chain links TRBV9 with TRBJ1-5, with D possibly TRBD1 on 6 matching bases. Deletions cut 3 bases from V and 2 bases from J, with 6 bases between. This CDR3 spans 13 amino acids. Germline assignment: CDR1 SGDLS and CDR2 YYNGEE. The DNA for the CDR3 is TGTGCCAGCAGCGCAGGGGGCAATCAGCCCCAGCATTTT. This encodes CASSAGGNQPQHF.

The gene calls are TRBV5-1 and TRBJ1-1; D not resolved. The CDR3 is 13 residues long. CDR1 is SGHRS and CDR2 is YFSETQ in the germline V gene. V lost 4 bases, J lost 0 bases, and 7 bases lay in between. The CDR3 DNA reads TGCGCCAGCAGCATCGGGGTGAACACTGAAGCTTTCTTT. This codes for CASSIGVNTEAFF.

J is TRBJ1-4 and V is TRBV15; D gene unclear. The CDR3 covers 13 residues. Germline V gives CDR1 LNHNV, CDR2 YYDKDF (reference sequence). The V end lost 0 bases, the J end lost 5 bases, and 4 bases lay between the germline ends. CDR3 sequence (DNA): TGTGCCACCAGCAGAGACAGGAATGAAAAACTGTTTTTT. Translation gives CATSRDRNEKLFF.

The V call is TRBV28, the J call TRBJ1-6; tentatively, D is TRBD1 (6 bases). Trimming removed 4 bases from V and 9 bases from J, with 7 bases in between. CDR1 MDHEN and CDR2 SYDVKM come from the germline V gene. CDR3 size: 12 residues. This CDR3 reads CASSSQGSPLHF. CDR3 nucleotides: TGTGCCAGCAGTTCACAGGGTTCACCCCTCCACTTT.

V usage is TRBV6-5 and J usage is TRBJ1-1; D is ambiguous. The germline CDR1 and CDR2 sequences are MNHEY and SVGAGI. V was clipped by 1 base and J by 0 bases, with 3 bases between them. This CDR3 is 13 amino acids long. This CDR3 is CASSYFVNTEAFF. CDR3 in DNA: TGTGCCAGCAGTTACTTCGTGAACACTGAAGCTTTCTTT.

This clone was counted once. The chain recombines TRBV19 with TRBJ1-1; D gene unclear. Germline values: CDR1 LNHDA, CDR2 SQIVND (reference sequence). With 1 base removed from V and 1 base from J, the gap between germline ends came to 7 bases. This CDR3 spans 14 amino acids. In nucleotides, the CDR3 is TGTGCCAGTAGTATAGCCAGTCCGAACACTGAAGCTTTCTTT. Its translation is CASSIASPNTEAFF.

The chain links TRBV2 to TRBJ2-4; 8 positions match TRBD2. Germline CDR1 and CDR2: SNHLY and FYNNEI. J was trimmed by 11 bases and V by 4 bases; bases with no gene match: 7. The CDR3 consists of 13 residues. CDR3 nucleotides: TGTGCCAGCAGTGTACTAGCGGAGGCCGTTCAGTACTTC. It is translated as CASSVLAEAVQYF.

The chain couples TRBV5-4 to TRBJ2-4; 9 nucleotides agree with TRBD1. CDR1 is SGHNT, CDR2 YYREEE, per germline (reference sequence). CDR3 length: 14 amino acids. J gave up 8 bases and V 3 bases, and 6 bases lay outside the gene matches. CDR3 DNA: TGTGCCAGCAGCTCTACAGGGGGCAGGGACATTCAGTACTTC. It is translated as CASSSTGGRDIQYF.

The chain joins TRBV6-6 to TRBJ1-1; 8 bases line up with TRBD1. The trim removed 6 bases at V and 6 bases at J, leaving 6 bases unmatched. Germline assignment: CDR1 MNHNY and CDR2 SVGAGI (reference sequence). This CDR3 is 13 amino acids long. The CDR3 DNA sequence: TGTGCCAGCAGGGCAGGGGGCTTCGCTGAAGCTTTCTTT. This encodes CASRAGGFAEAFF.

This clone has only a few counts. The chain couples TRBV25-1 to TRBJ2-3; D is undetermined. The length of the CDR3 is 13 residues. Trimming removed 1 base at V and 4 bases at J, with 6 bases between. CDR1 MGHDK and CDR2 SYGVNS come from the germline V gene. CDR3 DNA sequence: TGTGCCAGCAGTGAATTCGGGTCAGATACGCAGTATTTT. It translates to CASSEFGSDTQYF.

The chain joins TRBV9 to TRBJ2-1, with 10 bases matching TRBD2. CDR1 and CDR2 (germline): SGDLS, YYNGEE. Losses at the gene ends were 0 bases for V and 4 bases for J; bases not matched to a gene: 4. This CDR3 has 16 amino acids. The CDR3 spells CASSVGASGGYNEQFF. The CDR3 DNA is TGTGCCAGCAGCGTAGGGGCTAGCGGGGGTTACAATGAGCAGTTCTTC. Full variable domain (missing parts from reference TRBV9 and TRBJ2-1): DSGVTQTPKHLITATGQRVTLRCSPRSGDLSVYWYQQSLDQGLQFLIQYYNGEERAKGNILERFSAQQFPDLHSELNLSSLELGDSALYFCASSVGASGGYNEQFFGPGTRLTVL.

V is TRBV7-2 and J is TRBJ2-4; 7 positions match TRBD1. The V segment lost 3 bases and the J segment 9 bases; nucleotides outside the gene matches: 8. The CDR3 runs to 14 residues. Germline-derived CDR1 and CDR2 are SGHTA and FQGNSA. CDR3 bases: TGTGCCAGCAGCTTTCGGACAGGCGCCGCCATTCAGTACTTC. Its protein product is CASSFRTGAAIQYF.